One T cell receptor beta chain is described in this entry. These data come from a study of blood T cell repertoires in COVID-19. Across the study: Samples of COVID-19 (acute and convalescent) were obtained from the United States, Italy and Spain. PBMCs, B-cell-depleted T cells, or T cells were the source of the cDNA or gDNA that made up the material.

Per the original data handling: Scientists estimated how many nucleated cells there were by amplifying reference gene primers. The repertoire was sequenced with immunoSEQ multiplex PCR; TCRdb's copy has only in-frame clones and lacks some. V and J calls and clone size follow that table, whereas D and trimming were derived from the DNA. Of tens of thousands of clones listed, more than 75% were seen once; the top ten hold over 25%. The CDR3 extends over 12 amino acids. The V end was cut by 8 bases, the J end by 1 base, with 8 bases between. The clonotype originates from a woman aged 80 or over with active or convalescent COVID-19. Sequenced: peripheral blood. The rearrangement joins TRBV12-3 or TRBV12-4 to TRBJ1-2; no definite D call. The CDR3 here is CASSPGNYGYTF. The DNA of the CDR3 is TGTGCCAGCTCTCCCGGTAACTATGGCTACACCTTC.